This T cell receptor beta chain is from a study of T-cell reconstitution after alpha-beta-depleted transplantation in children. Worth noting for this clonotype: A much larger clone differs from this one at a single base, so this may be a read error.

The CDR3 runs 13 residues. In germline, CDR1 is LGHNA, CDR2 YSLEER. Deletions cut 1 base from V and 0 bases from J, with 4 bases between. As it was prepared, the TCRbeta library received unique molecular identifiers. Using its own MiXCR run on the PCR reads, TCRdb lists one record per CDR3 protein. The table lists roughly 610,000 distinct CDR3 sequences, more than 9% of them singletons. The sample consisted of PBMCs from the stem cell graft donor, taken from the stem cell graft. The receptor's source is a human donor who donated a stem cell graft to a child with acute myeloid leukemia. The chain uses TRBV4-3 and TRBJ2-7; D is uncertain. The CDR3 nucleotides read TGCGCCAGCAGCCAAGGGACCTCCTACGAGCAGTACTTC. Encoded protein: CASSQGTSYEQYF.